The source of this T cell receptor beta chain is a study of T cells in Graves' hyperthyroidism and ophthalmopathy. A few counts support this clonotype. Amplified TCR beta CDR3 regions derived from RNA transcripts. Initially, a first-round RT-PCR of the TCR CDR3 employed the HTBI primer set. TCRdb fed the multiplex PCR reads into MiXCR, producing one record per CDR3 protein. The sample lists around 570,000 distinct CDR3 sequences; about 20% were seen once. The receptor comes from a man aged 35 to 55 with Graves' ophthalmopathy. The sample taken for sequencing was blood.

This CDR3 reads CASSIDHRPSGANVLTF. CDR3 nucleotide sequence: TGTGCCAGTAGTATAGACCACCGGCCTTCTGGGGCCAACGTCCTGACTTTC. V is TRBV19 and J is TRBJ2-6; D is unclear. Trimming removed 0 bases at V and 1 base at J, with 10 bases between. Germline V lookup: CDR1 LNHDA, CDR2 SQIVND (reference sequence). The CDR3 sequence is 17 residues long. The full variable domain, in which reference TRBV19 and TRBJ2-6 provide the parts outside the CDR3, is DGGITQSPKYLFRKEGQNVTLSCEQNLNHDAMYWYRQDPGQGLRLIYYSQIVNDFQKGDIAEGYSVSREKKESFPLTVTSAQKNPTAFYLCASSIDHRPSGANVLTFGAGSRLTVL.